This T cell receptor (beta chain) was sequenced for a study of quantifying T cell responses using KT2 cells. Study-wide context: TCR alpha and beta constant-region primers primed reverse transcription of RNA.

V dropped 2 bases and J dropped 6 bases, with 14 bases sitting between them. This CDR3 is built from 16 residues. The germline V gene encodes CDR1 MNHEY and CDR2 SVGAGI. Different KT2-to-PBMC ratios were created with a constant PBMC count. This clonotype was counted a few times. A single-stranded UMI oligo with SP2 sequence was ligated to cDNA 3' ends. An equimolar mix of RC1.1 and RC1.2 primed the beta chain across TRBC1 and TRBC2. TCRdb re-derived calls from the UMI-ligation and nested PCR reads in MiXCR, one entry per CDR3 protein. Among over 35,000 distinct CDR3 sequences listed, over 15% were seen once.

V is TRBV6-5 and J is TRBJ1-6, with D unresolved. Sequencing was carried out using PBMCs spiked with cells of the T cell clone KT2. This TCR came from a human donor. The CDR3, as DNA: TGTGCCAGCAGTTACAGCGGTCCCGGAGCTAATTCACCCCTCCACTTT. Translating gives CASSYSGPGANSPLHF.